One and the same sample provided the 26 T cell receptor beta chains below, sequenced in a study of OX40 agonist ivuxolimab in advanced cancers. Sequenced by immunoSEQ multiplex PCR; TCRdb stores in-frame clones only, minus some. The table has 74,000 or so clones, about 89% seen once. The source was CD4+ or CD8+ T cells sorted from blood, collected in a trial of the OX40 agonist ivuxolimab. The source of these receptors is an adult with an advanced solid tumor such as melanoma, head and neck, liver or kidney cancer.

This rearrangement joins TRBV9 to TRBJ1-6; D remains unclear. The length of the CDR3 is 13 residues. V was clipped by 1 base and J by 9 bases, with 8 bases between them. Germline V gene sequence: CDR1 SGDLS, CDR2 YYNGEE. CDR3 protein: CASSVSPSSPLHF. CDR3 DNA sequence: TGTGCCAGCAGCGTAAGCCCCTCTTCACCCCTCCACTTT.

The gene calls are TRBV6-5 and TRBJ1-6; D gene ambiguous. Per germline, CDR1 MNHEY and CDR2 SVGAGI. The CDR3 is 12 residues long. V was shortened by 5 bases and J by 14 bases, with 13 bases between the two germline ends. The CDR3 sequence is CASSRNGWTLHF. The CDR3 coding sequence is TGTGCCAGCAGTCGAAATGGGTGGACCCTCCACTTT.

The V gene is TRBV7-2, the J gene TRBJ2-2; possibly TRBD1 or TRBD2 for D (5 bases each). The CDR3 loop spans 16 amino acids. Germline V lookup: CDR1 SGHTA, CDR2 FQGNSA. Trimming shortened V by 2 bases and J by 2 bases, and 12 bases separated the two germline ends. CDR3 nucleotide sequence: TGTGCCAGCAGCTTAAACGGTGGGGGAAACACCGGGGAGCTGTTTTTT. Its protein is CASSLNGGGNTGELFF.

V gene TRBV5-1 combines with J gene TRBJ2-1; 14 nucleotides line up with TRBD2. The germline gives CDR1 SGHRS, CDR2 YFSETQ. The CDR3 consists of 15 residues. V was clipped by 3 bases and J by 7 bases; unmatched bases: 3. CDR3 loop: CASSSWTSGRNEQFF. As DNA, the CDR3 is TGCGCCAGCAGCTCGTGGACTAGCGGGAGGAATGAGCAGTTCTTC.

The V gene is TRBV5-8, the J gene TRBJ1-5, with D hard to call. Trimming shortened V by 4 bases and J by 5 bases, and 13 bases separated the two germline ends. The CDR3 has 14 amino acids. CDR1 SGHTS and CDR2 YDEGEE come from the germline V gene. In nucleotides, the CDR3 is TGTGCCAGCAGCCTCTCCGGTCGCCATCAGCCCCAGCATTTT. Protein product: CASSLSGRHQPQHF.

The chain couples TRBV6-5 to TRBJ2-5; TRBD1 might be the D (6 bases). V was shortened by 6 bases and J by 5 bases, with 19 bases between the two germline ends. The CDR3 totals 15 residues. The germline CDR1 and CDR2 sequences are MNHEY and SVGAGI. CDR3 loop: CASSKDPGQGETQYF. The DNA for the CDR3 is TGTGCCAGCAGCAAGGACCCCGGGCAGGGGGAGACCCAGTACTTC.

The V call is TRBV4-1, the J call TRBJ2-6, with TRBD1 as a possible D gene (5 bases). CDR1 and CDR2 (germline): MGHRA, YSYEKL. Trimming stripped 3 bases from V and 9 bases from J, with 9 bases between. CDR3 length: 13 residues. As DNA, the CDR3 is TGCGCCAGCAGCCACCAGGGCCACAACGTCCTGACTTTC. Translated, it gives CASSHQGHNVLTF.

The chain recombines TRBV5-8 with TRBJ2-7, with D maybe TRBD1 (5 bases). CDR3 size: 13 residues. The germline V and J ends were trimmed by 6 bases and 3 bases, with 13 bases remaining between them. The germline V gene has CDR1 SGHTS and CDR2 YDEGEE. CDR3 sequence reads: CASTRQQGYEQYF. The CDR3 DNA reads as TGTGCCAGCACCCGACAGCAGGGCTACGAGCAGTACTTC.

This clone was recorded once. V is TRBV11-3 and J is TRBJ2-1; D is possibly TRBD2 (6 bases). Per germline, CDR1 SGHNT and CDR2 YENEEA. V shed 0 bases and J shed 9 bases, with 9 bases lying between them. This CDR3 has 13 residues. This CDR3 reads CASSLEWGVEQFF. DNA for the CDR3: TGTGCCAGCAGCTTAGAATGGGGGGTTGAGCAGTTCTTC.

V is TRBV10-3 and J is TRBJ2-5; a possible D gene is TRBD2 (6 bases). Germline values: CDR1 ENHRY, CDR2 SYGVKD. There are 14 residues in the CDR3. The V end was cut by 5 bases, the J end by 4 bases, with 14 bases between. DNA of the CDR3: TGTGCCATCAGTCCGATGGAGGGACGAGAGACCCAGTACTTC. Protein: CAISPMEGRETQYF.

In DNA form, the CDR3 reads TGTGCCGCCCAGTGGGACAGAACCTACGAGCAGTACTTC. Its protein product is CAAQWDRTYEQYF. The chain recombines TRBV27 with TRBJ2-7, with 7 bases identical to TRBD1. V lost 11 bases and J lost 2; bases outside the gene matches: 9. The CDR3 is 13 residues long. The germline gives CDR1 MNHEY, CDR2 SMNVEV (reference sequence).

The chain couples TRBV4-1 to TRBJ2-3; 7 bases are shared with TRBD2. The CDR3 spans 18 residues. V lost 4 bases and J lost 3; bases outside the gene matches: 16. Per germline, CDR1 MGHRA and CDR2 YSYEKL. The CDR3 DNA reads TGCGCCAGCAGCCGAGGGTCTAGCGGCCCCGTTGGGACAGATACGCAGTATTTT. This codes for CASSRGSSGPVGTDTQYF.

The chain employs TRBV5-4 and TRBJ1-4, with a possible D match to TRBD1 (5 bases). Germline V gives CDR1 SGHNT, CDR2 YYREEE (reference sequence). Trimming removed 0 bases at V and 5 bases at J, with 11 bases between. The CDR3 consists of 15 residues. CDR3 DNA sequence: TGTGCCAGCAGCTTGGCCGGCAGACAGAATGAAAAACTGTTTTTT. It encodes CASSLAGRQNEKLFF. The whole variable domain, remainder taken from reference TRBV5-4 and TRBJ1-4, is ETGVTQSPTHLIKTRGQQVTLRCSSQSGHNTVSWYQQALGQGPQFIFQYYREEENGRGNFPPRFSGLQFPNYSSELNVNALELDDSALYLCASSLAGRQNEKLFFGSGTQLSVL.

The chain links TRBV6-5 to TRBJ1-4, with a weak D call TRBD1 (6 bases). From germline, CDR1 is MNHEY and CDR2 SVGAGI. Trimming stripped 6 bases from V and 8 bases from J, with 13 bases between. The CDR3 is 13 amino acids. The DNA of the CDR3 is TGTGCCAGCAGCCGAGCCAGGGGAGAAAAACTGTTTTTT. Amino acids: CASSRARGEKLFF.

The gene calls are TRBV21-1 and TRBJ1-1. TRBV21-1 has pseudogene status. This CDR3 has 14 amino acids. The DNA for the CDR3 is TGTGCCAGCAGCAGCAGGGGAGGGTACACTGAAGCTTTCTTT. Residues: CASSSRGGYTEAFF.

This clone was detected only once. The gene calls are TRBV5-1 and TRBJ1-3; D might be TRBD1 (5 bases). The length of the CDR3 is 16 residues. V was pared by 4 bases and J by 10 bases, with 24 bases between. Germline CDR1 and CDR2: SGHRS and YFSETQ. The CDR3 DNA is TGCGCCAGCAGCGACAGCTTAGGGGTTTCGGGAGGGACCATATATTTT. This gives the protein CASSDSLGVSGGTIYF.

The gene calls are TRBV4-3 and TRBJ1-2, with D possibly being TRBD1 (5 bases). Per germline, CDR1 LGHNA and CDR2 YSLEER. This CDR3 is 15 amino acids long. Trimming took 0 bases from V and 8 from J, leaving 16 bases between them. The CDR3 sequence is CASSQDTGRREGYTF. CDR3 sequence (DNA): TGCGCCAGCAGCCAAGATACAGGAAGGCGGGAAGGCTACACCTTC.

The chain employs TRBV7-8 and TRBJ1-5; perhaps TRBD1 as D (6 bases). V was pared by 1 base and J by 4 bases, with 8 bases between. The CDR3 consists of 14 residues. CDR1 is SGHVS and CDR2 is FQNEAQ in the germline V gene. DNA for the CDR3: TGTGCCAGCAGCTTAGGGGGGCCGAATCAGCCCCAGCATTTT. As protein: CASSLGGPNQPQHF.

This clone occurred once. The V gene is TRBV4-1, the J gene TRBJ2-2; D is ambiguous. Trimming cost V 4 bases and J 5 bases, with 8 bases left between them. CDR3 length: 13 residues. Germline V lookup: CDR1 MGHRA, CDR2 YSYEKL. Here the CDR3 DNA reads TGCGCCAGCAGCCCCACTTTAACCGGGGAGCTGTTTTTT. Residues: CASSPTLTGELFF.

This clone occurred a few times. The rearrangement links TRBV30 to TRBJ1-1; D gene unclear. The CDR3 runs 11 residues. V was trimmed by 2 bases and J by 10 bases, leaving 11 bases between them. CDR1 and CDR2 (germline): GTSNPN, SVGIG (reference sequence). The CDR3: CAWSSVVGAFF. In DNA form, the CDR3 reads TGTGCCTGGAGTAGCGTAGTCGGAGCTTTCTTT.

The chain recombines TRBV2 with TRBJ2-5, with 8 nucleotides matching TRBD1. J gave up 4 bases and V 7 bases, and 8 bases lay outside the gene matches. Germline V gene lookup returns CDR1 SNHLY and CDR2 FYNNEI. The CDR3 runs to 14 residues. CDR3 nucleotide sequence: TGTGCCAGCAATAGGGCAGGGGGCCGAGAGACCCAGTACTTC. This gives the protein CASNRAGGRETQYF.

This clone came up a few times. The chain recombines TRBV5-4 with TRBJ2-1; 8 nucleotides line up with TRBD2. V lost 0 bases and J lost 5; bases outside the gene matches: 7. CDR1 SGHNT and CDR2 YYREEE come from the germline V gene (reference sequence). The CDR3 totals 16 residues. The DNA of the CDR3 is TGTGCCAGCAGCTTGGGTTCGGGGGGGCTAAACAATGAGCAGTTCTTC. It translates to CASSLGSGGLNNEQFF.

The J gene is TRBJ1-1, the V gene TRBV6-5; 9 bases agree with TRBD1. The germline V gene encodes CDR1 MNHEY and CDR2 SVGAGI. The junction had 9 bases not matched to a gene; V was cut back by 4 bases and J by 6 bases. This CDR3 spans 15 amino acids. The CDR3 nucleotides are TGTGCCAGCAGTTTACTGGGACAGGGTAGGTCTGAAGCTTTCTTT. Amino acids: CASSLLGQGRSEAFF.

CDR3 nucleotide sequence: TGTGCCAGCAGCCATTTAGATACGCAGTATTTT. Protein: CASSHLDTQYF. The rearrangement links TRBV14 to TRBJ2-3; D ambiguous. CDR3 length: 11 amino acids. V lost 3 bases and J lost 5, with 3 bases in between. The V gene's germline CDR1 is SGHDN and CDR2 FVKESK.

The chain has TRBV7-9 and TRBJ2-5; tentative D call: TRBD1 (5 bases). V was clipped by 3 bases and J by 1 base, with 12 bases between them. This CDR3 contains 15 residues. Germline CDR1 reads SEHNR; CDR2 reads FQNEAQ (reference sequence). The CDR3 DNA is TGTGCCAGCAGCTTGCCTAGGGGCCTCCAAGAGACCCAGTACTTC. It specifies CASSLPRGLQETQYF. The variable domain in full, with the rest retrieved from reference TRBV7-9 and TRBJ2-5, is DTGVSQNPRHKITKRGQNVTFRCDPISEHNRLYWYRQTLGQGPEFLTYFQNEAQLEKSRLLSDRFSAERPKGSFSTLEIQRTEQGDSAMYLCASSLPRGLQETQYFGPGTRLLVL.

The chain uses TRBV5-4 and TRBJ1-1; 9 bases agree with TRBD1. The trim removed 4 bases at V and 5 bases at J, leaving 6 bases unmatched. Per germline, CDR1 SGHNT and CDR2 YYREEE (reference sequence). This CDR3 is 14 amino acids long. The CDR3 DNA reads as TGTGCCAGCAGCCCCCGGGACAGGGAGACTGAAGCTTTCTTT. Its protein is CASSPRDRETEAFF.